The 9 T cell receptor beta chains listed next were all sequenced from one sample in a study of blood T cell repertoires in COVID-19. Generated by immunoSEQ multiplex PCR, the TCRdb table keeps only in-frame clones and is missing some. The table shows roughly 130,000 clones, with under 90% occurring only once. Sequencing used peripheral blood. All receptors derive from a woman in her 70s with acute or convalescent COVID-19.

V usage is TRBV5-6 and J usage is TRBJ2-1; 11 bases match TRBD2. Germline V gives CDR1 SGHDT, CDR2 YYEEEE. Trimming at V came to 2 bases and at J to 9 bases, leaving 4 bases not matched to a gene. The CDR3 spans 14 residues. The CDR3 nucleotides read TGTGCCAGCAGCTTTAGCGGGGGGGGCGTTGAGCAGTTCTTC. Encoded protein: CASSFSGGGVEQFF.

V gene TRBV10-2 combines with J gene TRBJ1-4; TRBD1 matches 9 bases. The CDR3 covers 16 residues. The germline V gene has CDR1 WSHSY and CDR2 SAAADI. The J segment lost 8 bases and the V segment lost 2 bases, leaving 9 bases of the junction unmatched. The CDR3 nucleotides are TGCGCCAGCAGTGAGGCTGGGGGGACAGGGTTGGAAAAACTGTTTTTT. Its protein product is CASSEAGGTGLEKLFF.

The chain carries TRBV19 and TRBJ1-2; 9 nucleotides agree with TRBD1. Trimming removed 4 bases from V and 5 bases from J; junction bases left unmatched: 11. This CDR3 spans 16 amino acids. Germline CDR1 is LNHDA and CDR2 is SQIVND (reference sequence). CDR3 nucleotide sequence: TGTGCCAGTAGTAGGGAGCGACAGGGGGACAATTATGGCTACACCTTC. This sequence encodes CASSRERQGDNYGYTF.

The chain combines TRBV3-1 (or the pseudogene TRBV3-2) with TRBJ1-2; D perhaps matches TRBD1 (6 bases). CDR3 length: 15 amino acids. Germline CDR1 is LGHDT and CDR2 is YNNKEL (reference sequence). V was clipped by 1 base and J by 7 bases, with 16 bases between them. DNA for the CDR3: TGTGCCAGCAGCCAAGCGAGGACAGCTGCTGGTGGCTACACCTTC. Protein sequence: CASSQARTAAGGYTF.

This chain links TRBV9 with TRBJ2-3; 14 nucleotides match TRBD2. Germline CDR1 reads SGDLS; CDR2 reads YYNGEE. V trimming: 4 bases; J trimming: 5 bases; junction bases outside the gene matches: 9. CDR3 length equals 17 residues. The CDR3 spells CASSSGLAGGKVDTQYF. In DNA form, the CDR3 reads TGTGCCAGCAGCTCCGGACTAGCGGGGGGTAAGGTAGATACGCAGTATTTT.

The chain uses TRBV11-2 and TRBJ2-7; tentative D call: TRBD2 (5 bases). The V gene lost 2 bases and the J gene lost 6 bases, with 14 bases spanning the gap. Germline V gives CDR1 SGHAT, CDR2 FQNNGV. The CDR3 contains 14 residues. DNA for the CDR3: TGTGCCAGCAGCTTACAAGCCCTAGCTGGCGAGCAGTACTTC. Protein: CASSLQALAGEQYF.

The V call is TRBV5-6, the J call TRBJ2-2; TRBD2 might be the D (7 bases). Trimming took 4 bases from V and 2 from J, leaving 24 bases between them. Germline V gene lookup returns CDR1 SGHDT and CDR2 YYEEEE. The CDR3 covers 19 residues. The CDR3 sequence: CASSALFTGGASNTGELFF. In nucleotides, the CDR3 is TGTGCCAGCAGCGCTCTATTCACGGGGGGCGCATCTAACACCGGGGAGCTGTTTTTT.

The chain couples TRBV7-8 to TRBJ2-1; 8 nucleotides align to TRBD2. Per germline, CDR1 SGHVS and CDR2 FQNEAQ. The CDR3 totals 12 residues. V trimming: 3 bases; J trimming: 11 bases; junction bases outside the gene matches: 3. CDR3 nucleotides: TGTGCCAGCAGCTTGCGGGGGGCACAGCAGTTCTTC. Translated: CASSLRGAQQFF.

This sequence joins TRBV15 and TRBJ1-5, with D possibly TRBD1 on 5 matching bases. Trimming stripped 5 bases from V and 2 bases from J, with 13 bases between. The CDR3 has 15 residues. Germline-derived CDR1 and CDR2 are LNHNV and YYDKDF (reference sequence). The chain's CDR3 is CATSPTVSGNQPQHF. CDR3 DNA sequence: TGTGCCACCAGCCCGACAGTATCAGGCAATCAGCCCCAGCATTTT.